This T cell receptor beta chain was profiled in a study of identifying expanded T cells in peripheral blood. Points from the study as a whole: Approximately two-week clone count variance significantly increased as total template count grew. Over two and four weeks, about 15 and 19 clones changed, versus more than 1 between replicates.

The CDR3 sequence is 13 residues long. The data were produced by immunoSEQ multiplex PCR, yet TCRdb's version contains in-frame clones alone and is incomplete. The table records roughly 100,000 clones, 88% of them present only once. Details on this clone: Its antigen is unidentified.

No infections or other immune events were documented during collection. The V call is TRBV21-1, the J call TRBJ2-1; TRBD1 was called by the table and not checked on the DNA. TRBV21-1 is termed a pseudogene. Sequenced sample: blood. The TCR comes from a person between 18 and 75 years old in good health. CDR3 residues: CASSKAGRNEQFF. The CDR3 DNA sequence: TGTGCCAGCAGCAAAGCGGGCAGAAATGAGCAGTTCTTC.